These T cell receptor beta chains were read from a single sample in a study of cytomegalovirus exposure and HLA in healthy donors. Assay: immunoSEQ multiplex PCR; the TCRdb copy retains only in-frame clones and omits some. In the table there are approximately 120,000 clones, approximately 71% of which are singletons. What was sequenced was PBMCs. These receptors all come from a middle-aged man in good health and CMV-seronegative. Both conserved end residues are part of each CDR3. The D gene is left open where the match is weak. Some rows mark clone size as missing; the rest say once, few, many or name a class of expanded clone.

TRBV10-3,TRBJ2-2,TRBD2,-,TGTGCCATCAGGGAAAGCGGGGCGAACGGGGAGCTGTTTTTT,CAIRESGANGELFF
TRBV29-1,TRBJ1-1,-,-,TGCAGCGTTGTGCGGGGAATGAACACTGAAGCTTTCTTT,CSVVRGMNTEAFF
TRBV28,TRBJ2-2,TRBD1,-,TGTGCCAGCAGCCGGGACAGGGGATTGGACACCGGGGAGCTGTTTTTT,CASSRDRGLDTGELFF
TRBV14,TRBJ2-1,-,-,TGTGCCAGCAGCCTGAACCATCGGGAGGAGCAGTTCTTC,CASSLNHREEQFF
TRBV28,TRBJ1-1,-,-,TGTGCCAGCAGTTTTGTAAGGTCCCGCCGTGGGCTCTTT,CASSFVRSRRGLF
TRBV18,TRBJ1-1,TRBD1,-,TGTGCCAGCTCAGTCACAGGGGCCGGGGACACTGAAGCTTTCTTT,CASSVTGAGDTEAFF
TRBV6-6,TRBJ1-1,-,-,TGTGCCAGCAGTTCGCCAGGACAAGGGAACACTGAAGCTTTCTTT,CASSSPGQGNTEAFF
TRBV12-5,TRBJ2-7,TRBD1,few,TGTGCTACCTCAACAGGGACAGGGTACTCCTACGAGCAGTACTTC,CATSTGTGYSYEQYF
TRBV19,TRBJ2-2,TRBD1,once,TGTGCCAGTAGTACGACAGGGGGCTTAGCCGGGGAGCTGTTTTTT,CASSTTGGLAGELFF
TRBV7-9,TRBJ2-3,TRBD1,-,TGTGCCAGCAGCTTAAAACAGGGGGTAACAGATACGCAGTATTTT,CASSLKQGVTDTQYF
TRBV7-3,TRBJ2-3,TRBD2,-,TGTGCCAGCAGTCAACTAGCGGGGGGTCCGGGAGGCACAGATACGCAGTATTTT,CASSQLAGGPGGTDTQYF
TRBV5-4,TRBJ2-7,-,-,TGTGCCAGCAGCCCCCGGGGAGGTTCCTACGAGCAGTACTTC,CASSPRGGSYEQYF
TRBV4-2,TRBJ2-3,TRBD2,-,TGTGCCAGCAGCCAAGCGGACGGCGGGGGGCCCACAGATACGCAGTATTTT,CASSQADGGGPTDTQYF
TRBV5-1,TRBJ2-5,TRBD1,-,TGCGCCAGCAGCTTGGACCCCGTGACAGGGGATAGAAGCGAGACCCAGTACTTC,CASSLDPVTGDRSETQYF